This entry features one T cell receptor beta chain sequence. Its cognate antigen is unknown. The sample belongs to a study of regulatory T cells in long-lasting Graves disease. General study results and limits: TCR diversity in persistent Graves' patients was below that of newly diagnosed ones.

The CDR3 totals 12 residues. Germline CDR1 and CDR2: LNHDA and SQIVND (reference sequence). Trimming pared 6 bases from V and 4 bases from J, leaving 9 bases between. Researchers made TCR beta libraries by using iRepertoire HTBI primers and running Arm-PCR on CDR3 regions. TCRdb processed the multiplex PCR reads anew with MiXCR; each CDR3 protein has one entry. The data contain approximately 310,000 distinct CDR3 sequences, roughly 18% of them singletons. Indicated time point: newly diagnosed GD, antithyroid drugs for less than 3 months. RNA isolated from PBMCs was used to make the TCR library. The receptor was derived from a female donor with Graves disease. This chain connects TRBV19 to TRBJ2-5; no reliable D call. The sample consisted of peripheral blood mononuclear cells (PBMCs), taken at new diagnosis, from a patient treated with antithyroid drugs. The CDR3 protein is CASSVPAETQYF. The CDR3 DNA is TGTGCCAGTAGCGTACCCGCAGAGACCCAGTACTTC.